This T cell receptor beta chain was recovered during a study of T cells after yellow fever vaccination. The CDR3 spans 17 residues. In regard to this clonotype: The antigen is undetermined.

TCRdb fed the 5' RACE reads into MiXCR, producing one record per CDR3 protein. The data show 300,000 to 350,000 distinct CDR3 sequences, with around 4.4% seen just once and approximately 19% held by the top ten. Study conclusions and caveats: Researchers noted that a small share of clonotypes showed up in both CD4 and CD8 compartments.

The gene calls are TRBV21-1 and TRBJ1-5. TRBV21-1 is a recognized pseudogene. The sample consisted of PBMCs, taken 15 days after the yellow fever booster vaccination. The receptor was isolated from a man aged 18 to 35 who received the YFV17D yellow fever vaccine. CDR3 sequence: CASSKEGHEDSNQPQHF. The CDR3 DNA reads as TGTGCCAGCAGCAAAGAAGGTCACGAGGACTCCAATCAGCCCCAGCATTTT.